This T cell receptor (beta chain) derives from a study of a mutant IDH1 vaccine in newly diagnosed glioma (dated by TCRdb to the early 2020s). About the investigation overall: Patients received eight vaccinations in weeks 1, 3, 5, 7, 11, 15, 19 and 23, corresponding to visits V03 through V10. Vaccination was initiated 4-6 weeks after radiotherapy alone, or concurrently with temozolomide cycles in the chemotherapy-containing groups. Of the 25 to 35 treated patients, around 62% were male and around 38% were female, and a mean age of approximately 40 years was recorded. Prior to enrollment, standard therapy consisting of radiotherapy alone, temozolomide alone, or radiochemotherapy with temozolomide had been administered to patients, with the combination being received by most patients. Peripheral blood was drawn at six visits: V03 (baseline), V05, V07, V10, V12 and V13. Longitudinal TCRB deep sequencing was performed for about 25 treated patients wherever samples were available for exploratory analyses.

General conclusions and limits of the study: PBMC samples for TCRB deep sequencing were selected based on availability. The authors stated that sample limitations prevented analyses of patient blood samples from being reproduced. Vaccine-induced immune responses across multiple MHC alleles were detected in approximately 94% of patients. Changes in the top peripheral T cell clonotypes picked up by TCRB sequencing did not appear to be linked to pseudoprogression.

This clone has only one observation. Which antigen it targets is not known. Base quality data are lacking; no much larger clone is found one base away. Measured from the cysteine to the phenylalanine, the CDR3 is 14 residues long. The read is trimmed to its CDR3 DNA, 42 bases read in frame from base 1. Trimming removed 3 bases from V and 6 bases from J; the gene matches leave 4 bases unexplained. Based on the germline V gene, the CDR1 and CDR2 sequences are MNHNS and SASEGT. Receptor amplification or capture employed the immunoSEQ multiplex PCR assay. The hsTCRB Kit was used according to the manufacturer's protocol to amplify rearranged TCR beta chain sequences. TCRB libraries were sequenced on an Illumina MiSeq. The original methods were these. The proprietary platform of the kit vendor was used for demultiplexing, trimming and gene mapping. This immuneACCESS table, as held by TCRdb, lists in-frame sequences with V and J called but not all clones. Of the missing ones, under half trace to an unresolved V gene in checked studies; the others have no known cause. That table gives V, J and clone size, and the DNA gave D and trimming. This sample lists just under 45,000 clones; under 95% were detected once. The ten largest clonotypes hold approximately 4.1% of the sample.

Per the publication, the time point label means: week 23, last vaccination. A 20-mer mutant IDH1 peptide at 300 micrograms in Montanide made up each vaccine dose, which was injected subcutaneously together with topical imiquimod. Newly diagnosed WHO grade 3 or 4 IDH1-mutant astrocytomas showing loss of nuclear ATRX were present in the donors. The samples were drawn from NOA16, a multicentre, single-arm, open-label phase I trial in Germany that tested a mutant IDH1 peptide vaccine in humans for the first time. Genomic DNA for TCRB sequencing was extracted from EDTA blood using the DNeasy Blood and Tissue Kit.

The receptor was isolated from a man in his fifties with glioma. Recombination connected TRBV6-1 to TRBJ1-1, with 10 bases matching TRBD1. The sample was PBMCs, taken from a glioma patient whose treatment included an IDH1 peptide vaccine. In nucleotides, the sequence is TGTGCCAGCAGTGAGGGACAGGGGTTTTCTGAAGCTTTCTTT. Translated, it gives CASSEGQGFSEAFF.